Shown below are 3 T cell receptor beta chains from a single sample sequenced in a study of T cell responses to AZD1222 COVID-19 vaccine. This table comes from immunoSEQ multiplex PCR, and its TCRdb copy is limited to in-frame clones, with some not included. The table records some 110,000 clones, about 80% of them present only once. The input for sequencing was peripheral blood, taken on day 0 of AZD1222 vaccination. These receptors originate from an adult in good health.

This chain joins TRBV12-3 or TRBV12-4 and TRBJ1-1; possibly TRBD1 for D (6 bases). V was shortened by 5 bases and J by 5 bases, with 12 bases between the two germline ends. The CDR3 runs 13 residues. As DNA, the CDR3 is TGTGCCAGCAGTCAGGGGAGGTGGACTGAAGCTTTCTTT. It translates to CASSQGRWTEAFF.

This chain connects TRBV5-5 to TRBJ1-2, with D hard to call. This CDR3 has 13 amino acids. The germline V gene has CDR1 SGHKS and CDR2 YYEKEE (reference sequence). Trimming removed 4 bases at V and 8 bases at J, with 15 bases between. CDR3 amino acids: CASSPEARGGYTF. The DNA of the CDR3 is TGTGCCAGCAGCCCGGAGGCCCGTGGAGGCTACACCTTC.

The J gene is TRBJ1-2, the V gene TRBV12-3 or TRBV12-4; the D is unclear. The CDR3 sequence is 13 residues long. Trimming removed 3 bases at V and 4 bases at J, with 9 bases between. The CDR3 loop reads CASSLSGFYGYTF. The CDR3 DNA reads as TGTGCCAGCAGTTTGAGCGGCTTCTATGGCTACACCTTC.